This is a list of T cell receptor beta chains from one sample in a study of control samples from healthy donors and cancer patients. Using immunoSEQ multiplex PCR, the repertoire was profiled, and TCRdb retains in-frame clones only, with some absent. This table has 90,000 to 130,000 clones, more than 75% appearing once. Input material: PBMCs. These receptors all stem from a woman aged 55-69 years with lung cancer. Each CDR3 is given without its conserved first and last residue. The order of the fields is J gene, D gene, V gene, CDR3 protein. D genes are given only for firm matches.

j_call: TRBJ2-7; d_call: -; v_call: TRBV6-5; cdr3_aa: ASSSNWGGQY
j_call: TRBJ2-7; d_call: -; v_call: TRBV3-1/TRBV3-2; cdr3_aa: ASSQAYEQY
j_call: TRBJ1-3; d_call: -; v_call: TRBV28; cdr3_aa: ASSPRTGGNTIY
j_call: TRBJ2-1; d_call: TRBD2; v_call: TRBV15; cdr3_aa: ATSSPGLANNEQF
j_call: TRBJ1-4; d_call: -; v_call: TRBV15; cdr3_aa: ATSRDGPAADEKLF
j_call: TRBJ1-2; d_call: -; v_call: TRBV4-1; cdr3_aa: ASSQGGEIYGYT
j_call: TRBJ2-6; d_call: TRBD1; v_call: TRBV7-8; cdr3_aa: ASSQDRGWGGANVLT
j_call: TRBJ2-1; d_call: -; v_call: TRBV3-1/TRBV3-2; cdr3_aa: ASILSSNNEQF
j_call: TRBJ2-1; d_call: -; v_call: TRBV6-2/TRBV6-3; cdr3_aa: ASSYSGTHNEQF
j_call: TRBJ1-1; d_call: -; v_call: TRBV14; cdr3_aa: ASSQDWAGRRTEAF
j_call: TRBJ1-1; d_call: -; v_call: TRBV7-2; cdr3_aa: ASSPGHQNTEAF
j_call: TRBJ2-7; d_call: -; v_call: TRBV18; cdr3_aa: ASSKGSYEQY
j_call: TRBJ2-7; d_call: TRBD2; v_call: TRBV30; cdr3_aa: AWSVRGLASYEQY
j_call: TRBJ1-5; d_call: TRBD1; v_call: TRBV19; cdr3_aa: ASSGTDSSFYSNQPQH
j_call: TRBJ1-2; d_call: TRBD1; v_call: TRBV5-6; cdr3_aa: ASRRDRLNYGYT
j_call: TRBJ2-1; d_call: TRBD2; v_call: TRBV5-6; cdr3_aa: ASSGTSGYSYNEQF
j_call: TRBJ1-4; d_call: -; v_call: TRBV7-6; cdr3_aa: ASSSQVGSNEKLF
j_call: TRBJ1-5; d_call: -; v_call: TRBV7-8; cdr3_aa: ASSRTASSNQPQH
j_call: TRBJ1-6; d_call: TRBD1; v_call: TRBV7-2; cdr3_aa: ASSERQGRGSPLH
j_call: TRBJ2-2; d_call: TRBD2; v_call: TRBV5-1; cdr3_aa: ASSGGTSGTGELF
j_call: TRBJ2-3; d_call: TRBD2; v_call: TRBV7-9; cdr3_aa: ASSLGLAGDADTQY
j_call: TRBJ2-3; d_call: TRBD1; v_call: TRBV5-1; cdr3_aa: ASSEGTATSTDTQY
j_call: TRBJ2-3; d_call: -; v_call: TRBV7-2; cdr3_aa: ASSQSTDTQY
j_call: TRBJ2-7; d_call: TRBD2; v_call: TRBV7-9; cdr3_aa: ASRTSGGADEQY
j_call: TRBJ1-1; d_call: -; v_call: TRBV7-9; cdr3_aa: ASSSSGWNTEAF
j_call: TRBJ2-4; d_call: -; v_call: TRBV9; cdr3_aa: ASSVDGGSDIQY
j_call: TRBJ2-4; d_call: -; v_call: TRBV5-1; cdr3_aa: ASRGDPNIQY
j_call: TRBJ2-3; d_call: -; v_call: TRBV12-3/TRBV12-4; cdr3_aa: ASSPQDTQY
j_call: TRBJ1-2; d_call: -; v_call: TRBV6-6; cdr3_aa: ASWEARVRSYGYT
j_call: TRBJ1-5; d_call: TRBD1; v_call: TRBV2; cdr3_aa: ASRKTGGSQPQH
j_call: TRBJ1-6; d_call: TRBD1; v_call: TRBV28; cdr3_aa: ASSLFGQGNSPLH
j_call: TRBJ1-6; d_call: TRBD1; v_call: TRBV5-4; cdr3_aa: ASSSGTVSSYNSPLH
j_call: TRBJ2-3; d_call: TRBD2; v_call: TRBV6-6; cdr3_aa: ASRRSGGTDTQY
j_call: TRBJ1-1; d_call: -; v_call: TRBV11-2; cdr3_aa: ASSFNRNTEAF